This TCR beta chain is drawn from a study of glioma-infiltrating T cells after dendritic cell vaccination. Time point indicated: after dendritic cell vaccination, including at tumor progression/relapse. Patients had residual fresh-frozen tumor tissue and more than two years of survival data. PBMC were collected before vaccination, two weeks after the third vaccination, and at progression. Germline-derived CDR1 and CDR2 are PRHDT and FYEKMQ (reference sequence). The CDR3 consists of 16 residues. Trimming cost V 0 bases and J 6 bases; bases outside gene matches: 7. Generated by immunoSEQ multiplex PCR, the TCRdb table keeps only in-frame clones and is missing some. The sample has about 76,000 clones; more than 75% are singletons.

This sample comprised blood, obtained after dendritic cell vaccination. This TCR was sampled from a human donor with glioblastoma. V usage is TRBV13 and J usage is TRBJ2-7, with 11 bases lining up with TRBD1. CDR3 coding DNA: TGTGCCAGCAGCTTAGGCCAGGACAGGGGGCCATGCGAGCAGTACTTC. It is translated as CASSLGQDRGPCEQYF.